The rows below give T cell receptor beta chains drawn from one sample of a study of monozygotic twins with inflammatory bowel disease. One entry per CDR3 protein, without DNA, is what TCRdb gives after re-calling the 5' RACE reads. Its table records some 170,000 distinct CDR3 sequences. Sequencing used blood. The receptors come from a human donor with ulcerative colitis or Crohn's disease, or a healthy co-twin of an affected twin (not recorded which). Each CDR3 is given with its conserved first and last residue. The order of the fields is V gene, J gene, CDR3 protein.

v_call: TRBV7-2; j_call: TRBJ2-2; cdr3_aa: CASSLGRRPELFF
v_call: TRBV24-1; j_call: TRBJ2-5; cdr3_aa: CATSDSRDKRETQYF
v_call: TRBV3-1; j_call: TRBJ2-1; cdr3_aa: CASSQRGRLGQGNEQFF
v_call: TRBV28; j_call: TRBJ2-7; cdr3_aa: CASSLLGPARSGLSNEQYF
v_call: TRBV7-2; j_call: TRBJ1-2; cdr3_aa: CASSLDTPYGYTF
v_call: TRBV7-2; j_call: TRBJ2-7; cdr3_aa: CASSLEGTGSYEQYF
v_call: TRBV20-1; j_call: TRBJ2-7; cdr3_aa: CSASGITYEQYF
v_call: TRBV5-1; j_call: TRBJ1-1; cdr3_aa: CASSLDRVDTEAFF
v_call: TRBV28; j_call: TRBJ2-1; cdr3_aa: CASTGAWSYNEQFF
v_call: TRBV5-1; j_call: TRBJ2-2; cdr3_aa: CASSLVSTGDAPGELFF
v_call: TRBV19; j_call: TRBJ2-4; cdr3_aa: CASNKAGLAGYKNIQYF
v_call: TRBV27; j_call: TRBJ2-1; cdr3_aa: CASRRTGYNEQFF
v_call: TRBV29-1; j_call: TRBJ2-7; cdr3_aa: CSVRGVPYEQYF
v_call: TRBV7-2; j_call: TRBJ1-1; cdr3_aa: CASSITGFTEAFF
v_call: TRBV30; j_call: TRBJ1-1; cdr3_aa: CAWNRASGGNTEAFF
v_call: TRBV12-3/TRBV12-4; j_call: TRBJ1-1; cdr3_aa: CASSFTGEPFF
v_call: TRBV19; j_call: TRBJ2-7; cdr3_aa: CASSVQGGLDEQYF
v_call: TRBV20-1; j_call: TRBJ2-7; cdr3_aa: CSTGKGGSYEQYF
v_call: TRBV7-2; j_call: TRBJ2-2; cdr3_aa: CASSFRLAGGTGELFF
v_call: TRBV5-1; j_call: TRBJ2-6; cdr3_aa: CASSFGTGRGNVLTF
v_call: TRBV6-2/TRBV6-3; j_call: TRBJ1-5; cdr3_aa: CASSYLLGAGNQPQHF
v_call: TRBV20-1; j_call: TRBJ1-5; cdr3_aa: CSANSGVWQPQHF
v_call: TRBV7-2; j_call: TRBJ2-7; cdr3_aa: CASSPKAGGPAEQYF
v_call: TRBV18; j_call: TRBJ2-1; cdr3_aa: CASSPPRQGYNEQFF
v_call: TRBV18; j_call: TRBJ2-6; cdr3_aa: CASSPIGTPNVLTF